Shown below are 12 T cell receptor beta chains from a single sample sequenced in a study of CD8 T cells in ankylosing spondylitis. MiXCR was run by TCRdb on the 5' RACE reads, yielding one entry per CDR3 protein. In the table there are about 360,000 distinct CDR3 sequences, 20% to 25% of which are singletons. The material sequenced was blood, either unsorted or a sorted T cell fraction (not recorded which). The receptors here all came from a male donor with ankylosing spondylitis or in good health (not recorded which).

This chain uses TRBV6-5 with TRBJ2-2, with D perhaps TRBD1 or TRBD2 (5 bases each). V lost 3 bases to trimming and J lost 4 bases, with 12 bases between them. CDR1 MNHEY and CDR2 SVGAGI come from the germline V gene. This CDR3 is built from 15 residues. CDR3 in amino acids: CASSYLPGTTGELFF. The CDR3, as DNA: TGTGCCAGCAGTTATTTGCCAGGGACCACCGGGGAGCTGTTTTTT.

This clonotype was recorded a few times. This chain joins TRBV18 and TRBJ2-1; 8 bases align to TRBD2. J gave up 3 bases and V 11 bases, and 6 bases lay outside the gene matches. The CDR3 extends over 13 amino acids. Germline lookup yields CDR1 KGHSH and CDR2 LQKENI. CDR3: CASRSGGYNEQFF. Written as DNA, the CDR3 is TGTGCCTCGAGGAGCGGGGGCTACAATGAGCAGTTCTTC.

The chain recombines TRBV4-2 with TRBJ2-3; D is undetermined. This CDR3 is 13 amino acids long. Germline values: CDR1 LGHNA, CDR2 YNFKEQ. Between the trimmed V and J ends, which lost 3 bases and 1 base, there was a span of 5 bases. This chain's CDR3 is CASSHPGTDTQYF. CDR3 bases: TGTGCCAGCAGCCACCCGGGCACAGATACGCAGTATTTT.

This clonotype came up a few times. The chain employs TRBV6-5 and TRBJ1-2, with D possibly TRBD1 on 5 matching bases. Germline CDR1 and CDR2: MNHEY and SVGAGI. This CDR3 spans 15 amino acids. Between the trimmed V and J ends, which lost 0 bases and 7 bases, there was a span of 15 bases. The CDR3 nucleotides read TGTGCCAGCAGTTACTCTGGCACAGGAGGTGGTGGCTACACCTTC. Translation: CASSYSGTGGGGYTF.

This sequence joins TRBV6-1 and TRBJ2-3; 8 bases fit TRBD1. The CDR3 is 13 amino acids. J was trimmed by 7 bases and V by 1 base; bases with no gene match: 1. CDR1 is MNHNS, CDR2 SASEGT, per germline. CDR3 sequence reads: CASSEGQGYTQYF. CDR3 coding DNA: TGTGCCAGCAGTGAAGGACAGGGGTATACGCAGTATTTT.

This clonotype has a handful of counts. The rearrangement joins TRBV5-8 to TRBJ1-1; D unclear. Germline V gene lookup returns CDR1 SGHTS and CDR2 YDEGEE. V dropped 2 bases and J dropped 3 bases, with 11 bases sitting between them. This CDR3 contains 14 residues. CDR3 in amino acids: CASSFYRVDTEAFF. CDR3 nucleotide sequence: TGTGCCAGCAGCTTCTATCGGGTCGACACTGAAGCTTTCTTT.

The chain combines TRBV5-6 with TRBJ2-3; D is possibly TRBD1 (5 bases). Germline CDR1 SGHDT, CDR2 YYEEEE. V lost 0 bases to trimming and J lost 4 bases, with 9 bases between them. The CDR3 covers 14 residues. The CDR3 protein is CASSLGGLPDTQYF. CDR3 coding DNA: TGTGCCAGCAGCTTGGGGGGCTTGCCAGATACGCAGTATTTT.

This clonotype has at least ten counts. The V gene is TRBV7-9, the J gene TRBJ2-2; 7 nucleotides align to TRBD1. V shed 4 bases, J shed 6 bases, and the junction held 5 bases outside the gene matches. CDR3 size: 14 residues. Germline-derived CDR1 and CDR2 are SEHNR and FQNEAQ (reference sequence). The CDR3 DNA follows: TGTGCCAGCAGCTACGACAGGGTTCCCGGGGAGCTGTTTTTT. It is translated as CASSYDRVPGELFF.

The sample holds a few counts of this clonotype. The chain carries TRBV7-8 and TRBJ2-3; TRBD1 is a possible D gene (5 bases). Germline values: CDR1 SGHVS, CDR2 FQNEAQ. This CDR3 is built from 15 residues. The V end lost 3 bases, the J end lost 2 bases, and 12 bases lay between the germline ends. The CDR3 DNA sequence: TGTGCCAGCAGCTTTTCACAGGAGACCACAGATACGCAGTATTTT. It is translated as CASSFSQETTDTQYF. Full variable domain (missing parts from reference TRBV7-8 and TRBJ2-3): GAGVSQSPRYKVAKRGQDVALRCDPISGHVSLFWYQQALGQGPEFLTYFQNEAQLDKSGLPSDRFFAERPEGSVSTLKIQRTQQEDSAVYLCASSFSQETTDTQYFGPGTRLTVL.

The chain uses TRBV12-3 or TRBV12-4 and TRBJ2-2; D not resolved. V was clipped by 8 bases and J by 5 bases, with 12 bases between them. This CDR3 has 13 residues. The DNA for the CDR3 is TGTGCCAGCTTAACTGGGGTTACCGGGGAGCTGTTTTTT. This encodes CASLTGVTGELFF.

V gene TRBV5-6 combines with J gene TRBJ2-7, with D maybe TRBD2 (5 bases). CDR1 is SGHDT, CDR2 YYEEEE, per germline. This CDR3 has 14 amino acids. V was shortened by 4 bases and J by 5 bases, with 16 bases between the two germline ends. The CDR3 nucleotides are TGTGCCAGCAGCATCCTGTCCCAGGAGGACGAGCAGTACTTC. Amino acids: CASSILSQEDEQYF.

The rearrangement uses TRBV20-1 and TRBJ2-1, with 7 bases that match TRBD1. CDR1 DFQATT and CDR2 SNEGSKA come from the germline V gene (reference sequence). The CDR3 sequence is 14 residues long. With V trimmed by 8 bases and J by 0 bases, 7 bases remained unmatched. In nucleotides, the CDR3 is TGCAGTTCCCAGGGGGTAAACTCCTACAATGAGCAGTTCTTC. Translated: CSSQGVNSYNEQFF.